A selection of T cell receptor beta chains follows, all from one sample in a study of T cells in Graves' hyperthyroidism and ophthalmopathy. TCRdb fed the multiplex PCR reads into MiXCR, producing one record per CDR3 protein. The sample contains a few hundred thousand distinct CDR3 sequences, roughly 18% of which appear only once. The sequencing input was blood. The receptors were gathered from a young man with Graves' ophthalmopathy. Both conserved end residues are part of each CDR3. The D gene is left open where the match is weak. Expanded clones get a size class; other rows say once, few or many, or leave the size out.

CDR3 length	J gene	V gene	clone size	D gene	CDR3 DNA	CDR3 protein
13	TRBJ2-2	TRBV6-1	few	.	TGTGCCAGCAGAACAAGCCGAGCCGGGGAGCTGTTTTTT	CASRTSRAGELFF
15	TRBJ1-1	TRBV27	many	.	TGTGCCAGCAGTTTGTTCCAGGGGCCGCGCACTGAAGCTTTCTTT	CASSLFQGPRTEAFF
12	TRBJ1-1	TRBV7-9	.	TRBD1	TGTGCCAGCCGGGACAGGGAGGCTGAAGCTTTCTTT	CASRDREAEAFF
13	TRBJ1-2	TRBV12-3/TRBV12-4	.	.	TGTGCCAGCAGTGGGGACTGGAACTATGGCTACACCTTC	CASSGDWNYGYTF
15	TRBJ2-7	TRBV20-1	.	TRBD2	TGCAGTGCTAGACGGCTAGCGGGGGCTACCTACGAGCAGTACTTC	CSARRLAGATYEQYF
16	TRBJ1-6	TRBV4-1	.	.	TGCGCCAGCAGCCAAAGTGGGATCGGGGACGGTTCACCCCTCCACTTT	CASSQSGIGDGSPLHF
11	TRBJ1-1	TRBV15	many	.	TGTGCCACAGGGGAAAGCACTGAAGCTTTCTTT	CATGESTEAFF
13	TRBJ2-5	TRBV12-3/TRBV12-4	many	.	TGTGCCAGCAGCCGCACTTCCCAAGAGACCCAGTACTTC	CASSRTSQETQYF
15	TRBJ1-1	TRBV6-6	many	TRBD1	TGTGCCAGCAGTTACTCGACAGGGGCCCTTCTTGAAGCTTTCTTT	CASSYSTGALLEAFF
14	TRBJ1-2	TRBV9	many	.	TGTGCCAGCAGCGTAGAACAGGGAAACTATGGCTACACCTTC	CASSVEQGNYGYTF
18	TRBJ2-2	TRBV7-3	few	TRBD2	TGTGCCAGCAGCTTAAGGTCGGCTAGCGGGGGGGCCCCCGGGGAGCTGTTTTTT	CASSLRSASGGAPGELFF
16	TRBJ2-7	TRBV5-5	once	.	TGCGCCAGCAGCCAAGATTCTAGCTCCGTGTACGACGAGCAGTACTTC	CASSQDSSSVYDEQYF
14	TRBJ2-7	TRBV7-2	many	.	TGTGCCAGCAGCCCCGTGGGGTATCGGTACGAGCAGTACTTC	CASSPVGYRYEQYF
15	TRBJ2-3	TRBV18	many	.	TGTGCCAGCTCACCAGGGGGCCTCTACACAGATACGCAGTATTTT	CASSPGGLYTDTQYF
14	TRBJ1-5	TRBV7-9	many	.	TGTGCCAGCGGGATTGGAGGGGACAATCAGCCCCAGCATTTT	CASGIGGDNQPQHF
12	TRBJ1-5	TRBV12-3/TRBV12-4	few	.	TGTGCCAGCAGCGACAAAAATCAGCCCCAGCATTTT	CASSDKNQPQHF
13	TRBJ1-4	TRBV5-1	.	.	TGCGCCAGCAGCTTGGGGGTTGAGGAAAAACTGTTTTTT	CASSLGVEEKLFF
15	TRBJ2-3	TRBV5-1	few	TRBD1	TGCGCCAGCAGCTCCACGACAGGGGGCGCAGATACGCAGTATTTT	CASSSTTGGADTQYF
17	TRBJ2-3	TRBV4-1	.	TRBD2	TGCGCCAGCAGCCACGTGGGACTAGCGGCTAGCACAGATACGCAGTATTTT	CASSHVGLAASTDTQYF
14	TRBJ1-1	TRBV28	many	.	TGTGCCAGCAGTCAAATCGGGAGGTACGGTGAAGCTTTCTTT	CASSQIGRYGEAFF
13	TRBJ2-1	TRBV29-1	.	.	TGCAGCGTTGAAGGGCTAGGAGTAGGTGAGCAGTTCTTC	CSVEGLGVGEQFF
11	TRBJ1-1	TRBV11-2	many	.	TGTGCCAGCAGCCCTTTGGGGGTAGCTTTCTTT	CASSPLGVAFF
13	TRBJ2-5	TRBV2	few	TRBD2	TGTGCCAGCACCGGGGGGGGGCTGGAGACCCAGTACTTC	CASTGGGLETQYF
15	TRBJ1-6	TRBV7-3	.	TRBD1	TGTGCCAGCAGGGTAGCGGCAGGGGGGAAATCACCCCTCCACTTT	CASRVAAGGKSPLHF
15	TRBJ1-6	TRBV6-6	few	TRBD1	TGTGCCAGCAGTTACGAGTACAGGGGAAATTCACCCCTCCACTTT	CASSYEYRGNSPLHF
14	TRBJ2-7	TRBV12-3/TRBV12-4	many	TRBD2	TGTGCCAGCAGTCTAGCGGGGGGGCTCTACGAGCAGTACTTC	CASSLAGGLYEQYF
15	TRBJ1-2	TRBV6-2/TRBV6-3	many	TRBD1	TGTGCCAGCAGTTACAGTCCAGGGGGCGACTATGGCTACACCTTC	CASSYSPGGDYGYTF
13	TRBJ2-2	TRBV28	few	.	TGTGCCAGCAGTCGACCCATTAACGGGGAGCTGTTTTTT	CASSRPINGELFF
18	TRBJ1-6	TRBV12-3/TRBV12-4	few	TRBD1	TGTGCCAGCAGTTTACCCCGGGACAGGGGTAAAAATAATTCACCCCTCCACTTT	CASSLPRDRGKNNSPLHF
15	TRBJ1-4	TRBV7-9	.	.	TGTGCCAGCAGCTTAGGGATGGTCTTGGAGGAAAAACTGTTTTTT	CASSLGMVLEEKLFF
15	TRBJ1-1	TRBV11-2	few	TRBD1	TGTGCCAGCAGCTCACGCGGGGACAGGGGGCTTGAAGCTTTCTTT	CASSSRGDRGLEAFF
16	TRBJ1-4	TRBV18	few	.	TGTGCCAGCTCACCAACGAACGACAGACTTAATGAAAAACTGTTTTTT	CASSPTNDRLNEKLFF
14	TRBJ1-2	TRBV18	.	TRBD1	TGTGCCAGCTCAGAAAGACAGGGGGCGAATGGCTACACCTTC	CASSERQGANGYTF
14	TRBJ1-5	TRBV10-3	.	.	TGTGCCATCAGTGCCGGGGATAGCAATCAGCCCCAGCATTTT	CAISAGDSNQPQHF
14	TRBJ1-1	TRBV5-1	many	TRBD1	TGCGCCAGCAGCTTGGCTGGAGGGACAGGTGAAGCTTTCTTT	CASSLAGGTGEAFF
13	TRBJ2-1	TRBV20-1	few	.	TGCAGTGCCTTAGGGACTGGCTACAATGAGCAGTTCTTC	CSALGTGYNEQFF
15	TRBJ2-1	TRBV29-1	few	TRBD2	TGCAGCGCCCAAACTAGCGGGGGGGTATCGAATGAGCAGTTCTTC	CSAQTSGGVSNEQFF
14	TRBJ1-5	TRBV6-1	many	TRBD1	TGTGCCAGCAGCGGGGACAGAGGGAATCAGCCCCAGCATTTT	CASSGDRGNQPQHF
12	TRBJ1-2	TRBV12-3/TRBV12-4	many	.	TGTGCCAGCAGTTCCACCCCCCCGTCGCCCACCTTC	CASSSTPPSPTF
13	TRBJ2-5	TRBV12-3/TRBV12-4	many	TRBD2	TGTGCCACCTCACCAGGGACTAGAGAGACCCAGTACTTC	CATSPGTRETQYF
15	TRBJ2-3	TRBV28	.	.	TGTGCCAGCAGTTTAAGAGGACGGTCATCAGATACGCAGTATTTT	CASSLRGRSSDTQYF
14	TRBJ2-7	TRBV5-6	many	.	TGTGCCAGCAGCCCCCTTGGCGCGACCTACGAGCAGTACTTC	CASSPLGATYEQYF
11	TRBJ2-5	TRBV25-1	.	.	TGTGCCACCTCAACCCTGAACATCCGGTACTTC	CATSTLNIRYF
17	TRBJ1-6	TRBV7-9	.	TRBD1	TGTGCCAGCAGCTTAGTACAGGGGGGGACCTATAATTCACCCCTCCACTTT	CASSLVQGGTYNSPLHF
18	TRBJ2-5	TRBV11-1	.	TRBD1	TGTGCCAGCAGTCCGTGGACAGGGAGGATGGAGGTCCAAGAGACCCAGTACTTC	CASSPWTGRMEVQETQYF